A selection of T cell receptor beta chains follows, all from one sample in a study of T-cell memory formation after mild COVID-19. Using its own MiXCR run on the 5' RACE reads, TCRdb lists one record per CDR3 protein. The sample lists 470,000 or so distinct CDR3 sequences, 15% to 20% seen once, with roughly 8.4% in the top ten. The source material was PBMCs or a T cell subset sorted from them (not recorded which). The source of these receptors is an adult woman who had mild COVID-19 (a few samples of this study predate the infection). Cell type and time point are not known. CDR3s include the opening cysteine and the closing phenylalanine or tryptophan. A D gene is named only where the DNA matches it firmly. Only part of the rows carry a size: once, few, many, or a class if the clone is expanded.

D	V	J	size	CDR3	DNA
.	TRBV9	TRBJ2-2	.	CASSVGWGTGELFF	TGTGCCAGCAGCGTAGGCTGGGGCACCGGGGAGCTGTTTTTT
.	TRBV20-1	TRBJ2-5	few	CSARVEVQETQYF	TGCAGTGCTAGAGTAGAAGTCCAAGAGACCCAGTACTTC
TRBD1	TRBV9	TRBJ2-7	.	CASSIRDRTEQYF	TGTGCCAGCAGCATCCGGGACAGAACCGAGCAGTACTTC
.	TRBV24-1	TRBJ2-3	.	CATSDPDPATDTQYF	TGTGCCACCAGTGATCCGGACCCCGCCACAGATACGCAGTATTTT
TRBD2	TRBV5-1	TRBJ2-2	.	CASSLDVPSGGPTGELFF	TGCGCCAGCAGCCTGGATGTGCCGTCGGGGGGGCCTACCGGGGAGCTGTTTTTT
TRBD2	TRBV12-3/TRBV12-4	TRBJ2-3	.	CASSSGGISTDTQYF	TGTGCCAGCAGTTCCGGGGGGATAAGCACAGATACGCAGTATTTT
.	TRBV21-1	TRBJ2-1	few	CASSKEGGLAGVGEQFF	TGTGCCAGCAGCAAGGAGGGGGGACTAGCGGGAGTGGGTGAGCAGTTCTTC
TRBD1	TRBV7-9	TRBJ1-1	few	CASSSPIEGANTEAFF	TGTGCCAGCAGCTCCCCAATTGAGGGGGCGAACACTGAAGCTTTCTTT
.	TRBV12-3/TRBV12-4	TRBJ2-2	.	CASSLAPGQNTGELFF	TGTGCCAGCAGTTTGGCCCCGGGACAGAACACCGGGGAGCTGTTTTTT
.	TRBV4-1	TRBJ2-2	.	CASSQGQGRTGELFF	TGCGCCAGCAGCCAAGGGCAGGGGCGCACCGGGGAGCTGTTTTTT
.	TRBV20-1	TRBJ2-3	.	CSARDRGGLGDTQYF	TGCAGTGCTAGAGATCGGGGCGGGCTCGGGGATACGCAGTATTTT
.	TRBV24-1	TRBJ2-5	few	CATIPPRRDETQYF	TGTGCCACCATCCCCCCCAGAAGGGACGAGACCCAGTACTTC
.	TRBV19	TRBJ1-5	.	CASNGVDGNQPQHF	TGTGCCAGTAACGGGGTCGATGGCAATCAGCCCCAGCATTTT
.	TRBV9	TRBJ1-1	.	CASSVAEGLNTEAFF	TGTGCCAGCAGCGTAGCTGAGGGGTTAAACACTGAAGCTTTCTTT
TRBD2	TRBV14	TRBJ2-7	.	CASSQDRAGDNNYEQYF	TGTGCCAGCAGCCAAGATCGAGCGGGAGATAATAACTACGAGCAGTACTTC
TRBD2	TRBV7-9	TRBJ2-7	few	CASSQAGVNYEQYF	TGTGCCAGCAGCCAGGCGGGGGTAAACTACGAGCAGTACTTC
TRBD2	TRBV7-9	TRBJ2-1	.	CASSHGTSGRHDEQFF	TGTGCCAGCAGCCACGGGACTAGCGGGAGACACGATGAGCAGTTCTTC
.	TRBV11-2	TRBJ2-1	.	CASSSGDRNEQFF	TGTGCCAGCAGCTCGGGGGATCGCAATGAGCAGTTCTTC
TRBD1	TRBV9	TRBJ1-2	.	CASSAWDRGGYGYTF	TGTGCCAGCAGCGCCTGGGACAGGGGTGGCTATGGCTACACCTTC
TRBD2	TRBV7-6	TRBJ2-1	few	CASSPGALAGPRNEQFF	TGTGCCAGCAGCCCCGGTGCGCTAGCGGGACCTCGGAATGAGCAGTTCTTC
.	TRBV11-3	TRBJ1-1	few	CASSWAGGTTEAFF	TGTGCCAGCAGCTGGGCGGGGGGGACCACTGAAGCTTTCTTT
.	TRBV5-4	TRBJ1-2	many	CASSPGDGYTF	TGTGCCAGCAGCCCAGGAGATGGCTACACCTTC
.	TRBV25-1	TRBJ2-3	.	CASSEQELSTDTQYF	TGTGCCAGCAGTGAGCAAGAGCTGAGCACAGATACGCAGTATTTT
.	TRBV6-2/TRBV6-3	TRBJ2-3	.	CASSSSLRDVWTDTQYF	TGTGCCAGCAGTTCATCTCTCAGGGATGTCTGGACAGATACGCAGTATTTT
TRBD2	TRBV12-3/TRBV12-4	TRBJ2-1	few	CASSFGASGGYEQFF	TGTGCCAGCAGTTTTGGGGCTAGCGGGGGCTATGAGCAGTTCTTC
.	TRBV12-3/TRBV12-4	TRBJ2-7	few	CASSTGPSSYEQYF	TGTGCCAGCAGTACAGGGCCGAGCTCCTACGAGCAGTACTTC
.	TRBV6-2/TRBV6-3	TRBJ2-1	few	CATRRTNEQFF	TGTGCCACCCGCCGGACCAATGAGCAGTTCTTC
TRBD2	TRBV12-3/TRBV12-4	TRBJ2-1	.	CASSSGLGLLVYNEQFF	TGTGCCAGCAGTTCGGGTTTGGGACTACTAGTTTACAATGAGCAGTTCTTC
.	TRBV7-3	TRBJ1-1	.	CASSLNTRTEAFF	TGTGCCAGCAGCTTAAATACGCGGACTGAAGCTTTCTTT
.	TRBV7-3	TRBJ1-1	.	CASSSPEDGETEAFF	TGTGCCAGCAGCTCACCTGAAGATGGTGAAACTGAAGCTTTCTTT
.	TRBV19	TRBJ1-5	.	CASSITASNQPQHF	TGTGCCAGTAGTATCACAGCTAGCAATCAGCCCCAGCATTTT
TRBD1	TRBV6-2/TRBV6-3	TRBJ2-7	few	CASSYGTGPSSYEQYF	TGTGCCAGCAGTTACGGGACAGGGCCGAGCTCCTACGAGCAGTACTTC
.	TRBV20-1	TRBJ1-5	few	CSASKGDNQPQHF	TGCAGTGCTAGCAAAGGGGACAATCAGCCCCAGCATTTT
TRBD1	TRBV3-1	TRBJ2-1	few	CASSQIWGQAYNEQFF	TGTGCCAGCAGCCAAATTTGGGGACAGGCGTACAATGAGCAGTTCTTC
.	TRBV5-6	TRBJ1-1	few	CASRSRTASITEAFF	TGTGCCAGCAGAAGTCGGACAGCTTCAATCACTGAAGCTTTCTTT
.	TRBV6-6	TRBJ2-5	many	CASSFPGYQETQYF	TGTGCCAGCAGTTTCCCGGGATACCAAGAGACCCAGTACTTC
.	TRBV4-2	TRBJ2-3	few	CASSQDPGRTDTQYF	TGTGCCAGCAGCCAAGATCCGGGGCGCACAGATACGCAGTATTTT
TRBD1	TRBV5-4	TRBJ2-1	few	CASSSRTGGSYNEQFF	TGTGCCAGCAGCTCCAGGACAGGGGGCTCCTACAATGAGCAGTTCTTC
.	TRBV3-1	TRBJ1-4	.	CASSQRSGRGEKLFF	TGTGCCAGCAGCCAGAGGTCGGGTCGGGGCGAAAAACTGTTTTTT
TRBD2	TRBV3-1	TRBJ2-1	few	CASSPYSGSGNEQFF	TGTGCCAGCAGCCCCTATAGCGGGAGTGGTAATGAGCAGTTCTTC
TRBD1	TRBV27	TRBJ2-7	.	CASSLSGRGLNEQYF	TGTGCCAGCAGTTTATCGGGAAGGGGGCTGAACGAGCAGTACTTC
TRBD1	TRBV28	TRBJ2-7	.	CATRTGSIYEQYF	TGTGCCACCCGGACAGGGAGCATCTACGAGCAGTACTTC
.	TRBV29-1	TRBJ2-7	few	CSVGRNGRFIYEQYF	TGCAGCGTTGGCCGTAACGGGAGATTTATATACGAGCAGTACTTC
TRBD2	TRBV30	TRBJ2-3	few	CAWSVWAGGSTDTQYF	TGTGCCTGGAGTGTGTGGGCGGGGGGCAGCACAGATACGCAGTATTTT
.	TRBV15	TRBJ1-1	.	CATSRQGIGTEAFF	TGTGCCACCAGCAGACAGGGTATTGGCACTGAAGCTTTCTTT
.	TRBV10-3	TRBJ2-1	.	CAISALGTARSSYNEQFF	TGTGCCATCAGTGCGCTCGGGACGGCAAGAAGCTCCTACAATGAGCAGTTCTTC
.	TRBV18	TRBJ1-2	.	CASSPPGGTPDYGYTF	TGTGCCAGCTCACCACCGGGTGGGACCCCTGACTATGGCTACACCTTC
TRBD1	TRBV5-1	TRBJ1-1	.	CASSKGTGGETTEAFF	TGCGCCAGCAGCAAAGGGACAGGGGGTGAAACCACTGAAGCTTTCTTT
TRBD1	TRBV6-2/TRBV6-3	TRBJ2-3	many	CASRSGGSSDTQYF	TGTGCCAGCAGGTCAGGGGGCTCGTCAGATACGCAGTATTTT
TRBD2	TRBV5-4	TRBJ2-1	few	CASSLAVAGGPGNEQFF	TGTGCCAGCAGCTTGGCCGTAGCGGGGGGGCCTGGCAATGAGCAGTTCTTC
.	TRBV19	TRBJ1-1	few	CASVDSVNTEAFF	TGTGCCAGTGTGGACAGTGTGAACACTGAAGCTTTCTTT
TRBD1	TRBV19	TRBJ1-5	.	CASSKYGTASQPQHF	TGTGCCAGTAGTAAGTACGGGACAGCAAGCCAGCCCCAGCATTTT
.	TRBV24-1	TRBJ2-2	.	CATSLGTSEKTGELFF	TGTGCCACCAGCTTGGGCACAAGCGAAAAAACCGGGGAGCTGTTTTTT
.	TRBV12-3/TRBV12-4	TRBJ1-5	.	CASTSGRINQPQHF	TGTGCCAGCACCTCAGGGAGGATCAATCAGCCCCAGCATTTT